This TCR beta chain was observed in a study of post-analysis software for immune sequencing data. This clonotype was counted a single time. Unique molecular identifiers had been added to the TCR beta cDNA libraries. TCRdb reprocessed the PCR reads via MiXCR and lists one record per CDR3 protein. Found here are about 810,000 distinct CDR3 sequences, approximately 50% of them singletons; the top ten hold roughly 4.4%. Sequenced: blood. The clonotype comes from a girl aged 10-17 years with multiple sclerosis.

The CDR3 coding sequence is TGCAGTGCTAGGAGGGGGGACAGGCAAGAGACCCAGTACTTC. It codes for CSARRGDRQETQYF. This sequence joins TRBV20-1 and TRBJ2-5, with 8 bases lining up with TRBD1. This CDR3 spans 14 amino acids. Germline V gene sequence: CDR1 DFQATT, CDR2 SNEGSKA (reference sequence). The V and J ends lost 3 bases and 2 bases, in that order; junction bases with no gene match: 5.